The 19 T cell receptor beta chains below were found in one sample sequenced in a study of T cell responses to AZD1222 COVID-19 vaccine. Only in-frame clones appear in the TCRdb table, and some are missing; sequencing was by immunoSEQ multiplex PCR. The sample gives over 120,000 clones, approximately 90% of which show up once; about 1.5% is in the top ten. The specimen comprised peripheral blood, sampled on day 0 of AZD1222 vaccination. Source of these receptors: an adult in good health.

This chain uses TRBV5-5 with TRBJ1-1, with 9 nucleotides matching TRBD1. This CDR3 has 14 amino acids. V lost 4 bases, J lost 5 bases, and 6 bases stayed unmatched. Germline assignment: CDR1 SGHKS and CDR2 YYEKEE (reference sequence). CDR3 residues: CASSRDRVWTEAFF. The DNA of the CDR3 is TGTGCCAGCAGCAGGGACAGGGTTTGGACTGAAGCTTTCTTT.

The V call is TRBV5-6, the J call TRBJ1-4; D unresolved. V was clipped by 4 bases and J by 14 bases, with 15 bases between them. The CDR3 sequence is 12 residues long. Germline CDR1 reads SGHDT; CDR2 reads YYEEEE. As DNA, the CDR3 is TGTGCCAGCAGCCTAATAGAGGGTGAGCTGTTTTTT. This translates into CASSLIEGELFF.

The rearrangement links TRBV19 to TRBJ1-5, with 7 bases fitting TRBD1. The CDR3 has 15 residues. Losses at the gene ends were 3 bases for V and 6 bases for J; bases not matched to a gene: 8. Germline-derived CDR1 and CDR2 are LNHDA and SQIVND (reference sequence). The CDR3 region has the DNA TGTGCCAGTAGTATGAGGGGACAGAGGAGTCAGCCCCAGCATTTT. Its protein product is CASSMRGQRSQPQHF.

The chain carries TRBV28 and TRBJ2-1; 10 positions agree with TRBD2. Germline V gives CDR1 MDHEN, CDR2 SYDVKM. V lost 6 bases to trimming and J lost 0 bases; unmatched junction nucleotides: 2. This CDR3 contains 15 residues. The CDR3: CASSSSGSSYNEQFF. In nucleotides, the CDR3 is TGTGCCAGCAGCTCTAGCGGGAGCTCCTACAATGAGCAGTTCTTC.

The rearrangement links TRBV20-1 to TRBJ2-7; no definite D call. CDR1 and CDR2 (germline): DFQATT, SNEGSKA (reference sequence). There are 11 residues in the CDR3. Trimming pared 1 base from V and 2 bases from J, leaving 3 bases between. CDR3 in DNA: TGCAGTGCTAGAGCAACCTACGAGCAGTACTTC. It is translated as CSARATYEQYF.

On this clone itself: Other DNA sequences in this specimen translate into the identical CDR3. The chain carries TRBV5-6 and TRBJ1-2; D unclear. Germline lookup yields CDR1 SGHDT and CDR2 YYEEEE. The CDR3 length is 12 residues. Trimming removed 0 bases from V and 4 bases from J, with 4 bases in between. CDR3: CASSLGFYGYTF. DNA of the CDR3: TGTGCCAGCAGCTTGGGGTTCTATGGCTACACCTTC.

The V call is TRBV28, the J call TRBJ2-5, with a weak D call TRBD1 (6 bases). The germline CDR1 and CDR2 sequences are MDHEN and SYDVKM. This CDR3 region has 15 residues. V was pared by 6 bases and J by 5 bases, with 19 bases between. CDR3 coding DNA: TGTGCCAGCAGCCGTTCCGGGACATCCTCGGAGACCCAGTACTTC. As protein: CASSRSGTSSETQYF.

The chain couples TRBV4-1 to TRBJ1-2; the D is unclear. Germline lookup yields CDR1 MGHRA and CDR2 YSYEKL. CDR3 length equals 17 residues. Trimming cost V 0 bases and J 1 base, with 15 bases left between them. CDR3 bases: TGCGCCAGCAGCCAAGAAGTGGACCGGACCTTTAACTATGGCTACACCTTC. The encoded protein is CASSQEVDRTFNYGYTF.

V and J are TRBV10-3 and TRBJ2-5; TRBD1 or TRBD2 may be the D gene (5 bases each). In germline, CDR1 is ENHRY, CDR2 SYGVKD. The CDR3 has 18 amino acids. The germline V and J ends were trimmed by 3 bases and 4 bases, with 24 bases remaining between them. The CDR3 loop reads CAISEEGLPGDPTETQYF. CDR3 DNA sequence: TGTGCCATCAGTGAAGAGGGGCTCCCCGGCGACCCCACAGAGACCCAGTACTTC.

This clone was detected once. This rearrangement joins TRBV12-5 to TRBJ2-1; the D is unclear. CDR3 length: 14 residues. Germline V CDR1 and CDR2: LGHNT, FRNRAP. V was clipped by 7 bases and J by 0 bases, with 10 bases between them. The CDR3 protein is CASASGTSYNEQFF. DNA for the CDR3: TGTGCTAGTGCCTCGGGTACCTCCTACAATGAGCAGTTCTTC.

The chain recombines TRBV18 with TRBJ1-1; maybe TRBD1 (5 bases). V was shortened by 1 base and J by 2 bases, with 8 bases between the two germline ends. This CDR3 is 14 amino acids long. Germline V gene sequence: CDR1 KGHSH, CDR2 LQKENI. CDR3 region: CASSPLTGNTEAFF. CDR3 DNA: TGTGCCAGCTCACCACTTACAGGTAACACTGAAGCTTTCTTT.

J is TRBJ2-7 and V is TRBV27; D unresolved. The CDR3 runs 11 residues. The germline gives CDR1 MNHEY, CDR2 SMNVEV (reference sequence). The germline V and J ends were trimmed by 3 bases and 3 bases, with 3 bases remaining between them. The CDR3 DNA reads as TGTGCCAGCAGTTTCAACTACGAGCAGTACTTC. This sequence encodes CASSFNYEQYF.

The DNA for the CDR3 is TGCAGCGTGGGACAGCTGAACACTGAAGCTTTCTTT. Its protein is CSVGQLNTEAFF. The rearrangement joins TRBV29-1 to TRBJ1-1, with 7 nucleotides matching TRBD1. With V trimmed by 6 bases and J by 0 bases, 1 base remained unmatched. Germline values: CDR1 SQVTM, CDR2 ANQGSEA. The CDR3 has 12 amino acids. The variable domain in full, completed from reference TRBV29-1 and TRBJ1-1, reads SAVISQKPSRDICQRGTSLTIQCQVDSQVTMMFWYRQQPGQSLTLIATANQGSEATYESGFVIDKFPISRPNLTFSTLTVSNMSPEDSSIYLCSVGQLNTEAFFGQGTRLTVV.

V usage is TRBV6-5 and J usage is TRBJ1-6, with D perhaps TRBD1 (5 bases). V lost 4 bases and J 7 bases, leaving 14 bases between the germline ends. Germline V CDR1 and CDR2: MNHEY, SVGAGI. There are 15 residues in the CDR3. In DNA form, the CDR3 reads TGTGCCAGCAGTTCAGGGAATAAACCAAATTCACCCCTCCACTTT. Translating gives CASSSGNKPNSPLHF.

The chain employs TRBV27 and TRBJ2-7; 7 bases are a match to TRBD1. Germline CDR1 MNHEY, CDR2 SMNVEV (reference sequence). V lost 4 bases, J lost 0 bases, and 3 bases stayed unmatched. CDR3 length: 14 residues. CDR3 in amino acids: CASSSTGASYEQYF. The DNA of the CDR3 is TGTGCCAGCAGTTCTACAGGGGCCTCCTACGAGCAGTACTTC.

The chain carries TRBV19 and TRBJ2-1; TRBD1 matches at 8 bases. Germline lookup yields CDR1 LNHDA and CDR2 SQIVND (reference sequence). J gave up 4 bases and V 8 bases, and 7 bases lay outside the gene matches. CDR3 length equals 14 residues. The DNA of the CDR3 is TGTGCCAGTCAGGGGGCGCATCAGTACAATGAGCAGTTCTTC. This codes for CASQGAHQYNEQFF. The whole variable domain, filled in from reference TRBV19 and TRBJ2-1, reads DGGITQSPKYLFRKEGQNVTLSCEQNLNHDAMYWYRQDPGQGLRLIYYSQIVNDFQKGDIAEGYSVSREKKESFPLTVTSAQKNPTAFYLCASQGAHQYNEQFFGPGTRLTVL.

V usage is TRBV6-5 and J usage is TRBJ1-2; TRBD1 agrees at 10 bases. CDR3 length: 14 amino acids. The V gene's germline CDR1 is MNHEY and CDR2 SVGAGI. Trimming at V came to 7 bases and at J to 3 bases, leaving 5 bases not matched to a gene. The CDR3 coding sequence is TGTGCCAGCAACGACAGGGGGCCGGACTATGGCTACACCTTC. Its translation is CASNDRGPDYGYTF.

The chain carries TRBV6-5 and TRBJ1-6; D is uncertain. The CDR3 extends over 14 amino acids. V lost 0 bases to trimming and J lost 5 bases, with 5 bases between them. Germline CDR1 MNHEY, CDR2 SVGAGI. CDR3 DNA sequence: TGTGCCAGCAGTTACTCAGTTGATAATTCACCCCTCCACTTT. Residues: CASSYSVDNSPLHF.

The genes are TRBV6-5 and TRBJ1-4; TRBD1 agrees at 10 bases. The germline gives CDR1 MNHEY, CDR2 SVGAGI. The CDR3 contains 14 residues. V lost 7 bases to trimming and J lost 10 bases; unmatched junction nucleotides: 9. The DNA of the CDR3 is TGTGCCAGCACCGGGGACAGGGGAGGAGGAAAACTGTTTTTT. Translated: CASTGDRGGGKLFF.